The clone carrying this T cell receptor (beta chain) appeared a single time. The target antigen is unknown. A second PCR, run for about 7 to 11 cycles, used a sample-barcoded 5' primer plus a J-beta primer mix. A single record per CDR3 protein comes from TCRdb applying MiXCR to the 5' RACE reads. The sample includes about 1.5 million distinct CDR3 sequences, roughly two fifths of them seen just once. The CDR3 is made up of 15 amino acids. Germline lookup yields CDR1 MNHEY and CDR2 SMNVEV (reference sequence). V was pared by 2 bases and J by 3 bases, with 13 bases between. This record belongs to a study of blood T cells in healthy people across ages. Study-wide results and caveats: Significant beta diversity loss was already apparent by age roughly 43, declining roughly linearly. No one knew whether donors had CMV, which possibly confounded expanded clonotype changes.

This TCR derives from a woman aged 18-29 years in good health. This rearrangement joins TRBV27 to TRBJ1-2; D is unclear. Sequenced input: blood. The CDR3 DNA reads TGTGCCAGCAGTTTACGCGGGGTTGGGTACTATGGCTACACCTTC. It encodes CASSLRGVGYYGYTF.